This TCR beta chain was captured by sequencing in a study of cytomegalovirus exposure and HLA in healthy donors. The study's findings and limits: Sequencing likely caused a cluster of highly shared sequence variants. When presence/absence was analysed, sequencing depth was taken to be roughly uniform across donors.

This CDR3 comprises 17 residues. Per germline, CDR1 SEHNR and CDR2 FQNEAQ (reference sequence). The J segment lost 6 bases and the V segment lost 3 bases, leaving 13 bases of the junction unmatched. This clone was observed a few times. As yet, its antigen is unknown. PCR was performed using 60 Vbeta and 13 Jbeta primers. Profiled with immunoSEQ multiplex PCR; TCRdb holds only in-frame clones, not every one. This table holds about 92,000 clones, roughly 80% found once. The specimen was PBMCs. This chain links TRBV7-9 with TRBJ1-2; 10 bases are shared with TRBD1. The origin of this receptor is a girl under 10 years old in good health and CMV-seropositive. The CDR3 DNA sequence: TGTGCCAGCAGCTTTGGGACAGGGGCGCTGGGAGTGGATGGCTACACCTTC. Translating it yields CASSFGTGALGVDGYTF.